The next 13 T cell receptor beta chains were all read from a single sample in a study of cytomegalovirus exposure and HLA in healthy donors. The PCR used 60 Vbeta and 13 Jbeta primers. Sequencing was performed with immunoSEQ multiplex PCR; in TCRdb, only in-frame clones are kept and a portion is missing. In the table there are 85,000 to 130,000 clones, about 80% of which are singletons. Input material: PBMCs. Source of these receptors: a woman in her late teens or twenties in good health and CMV-seropositive.

The chain uses TRBV6-4 and TRBJ2-2; D possibly corresponds to TRBD2 (6 bases). The V gene lost 3 bases and the J gene lost 1 base, with 15 bases spanning the gap. The CDR3 spans 17 residues. Germline values: CDR1 MRHNA, CDR2 SNTAGT. Here the CDR3 reads CASSEGSSEKNTGELFF. CDR3 DNA: TGTGCCAGCAGTGAAGGCTCTAGCGAGAAGAACACCGGGGAGCTGTTTTTT.

The chain is built from TRBV6-1 and TRBJ1-5, with D possibly being TRBD1 (6 bases). CDR3 length equals 15 residues. V was cut by 8 bases and J by 3 bases, with 17 bases left in between. Per the germline V gene, CDR1 is MNHNS and CDR2 is SASEGT. The CDR3 DNA reads TGTGCCAGCGGGGCGGACAGTGGTCCCAATCAGCCCCAGCATTTT. Its translation: CASGADSGPNQPQHF.

The chain joins TRBV19 to TRBJ1-4, with D possibly TRBD1 on 6 matching bases. Germline V gene sequence: CDR1 LNHDA, CDR2 SQIVND (reference sequence). Trimming took 0 bases from V and 10 from J, leaving 12 bases between them. The CDR3 is 14 residues long. The DNA of the CDR3 is TGTGCCAGTAGTATAGATGCAGGGGCAGGAAAACTGTTTTTT. It encodes CASSIDAGAGKLFF.

The chain carries TRBV6-5 and TRBJ2-3, with 7 positions matching TRBD2. Unmatched junction bases numbered 6, after V lost 2 bases and J lost 1 base. Germline V gives CDR1 MNHEY, CDR2 SVGAGI. CDR3 length: 16 residues. CDR3 DNA sequence: TGTGCCAGCAGTTACACCGGGACTACCGGCACAGATACGCAGTATTTT. Translation: CASSYTGTTGTDTQYF.

This clone appeared a single time. This chain connects TRBV4-1 to TRBJ1-5; 9 bases are a match to TRBD1. V lost 6 bases to trimming and J lost 2 bases; unmatched junction nucleotides: 11. There are 17 residues in the CDR3. Germline V gene lookup returns CDR1 MGHRA and CDR2 YSYEKL. The CDR3 reads CASSLRGQGVGNQPQHF. The CDR3 nucleotides read TGCGCCAGCAGTTTGAGGGGACAGGGTGTGGGCAATCAGCCCCAGCATTTT.

The chain couples TRBV10-3 to TRBJ2-3; 8 bases align to TRBD2. Germline trimming cut 4 bases from V and 5 bases from J; bases unmatched to any gene: 2. The CDR3 extends over 13 amino acids. Germline V lookup: CDR1 ENHRY, CDR2 SYGVKD. The CDR3 reads CAISVLAGDTQYF. Written as DNA, the CDR3 is TGTGCCATCAGTGTCCTAGCGGGAGATACGCAGTATTTT.

V usage is TRBV29-1 and J usage is TRBJ1-2, with D perhaps matching TRBD1 (6 bases). This CDR3 has 17 amino acids. Germline CDR1 and CDR2: SQVTM and ANQGSEA. Trimming removed 6 bases from V and 3 bases from J, with 26 bases in between. CDR3 coding DNA: TGCAGCGTCAAATACTTTTACGGGACACCTGAGGACTATGGCTACACCTTC. This codes for CSVKYFYGTPEDYGYTF.

This clone was seen once. The chain joins TRBV13 to TRBJ2-7; weak D call: TRBD2 (6 bases). The CDR3 spans 12 residues. V was clipped by 3 bases and J by 5 bases, with 8 bases between them. The germline CDR1 and CDR2 sequences are PRHDT and FYEKMQ (reference sequence). The CDR3 DNA reads TGTGCCAGCAGCTTGGCGGGACACGAGCAGTACTTC. Protein sequence: CASSLAGHEQYF.

The chain is built from TRBV28 and TRBJ2-1; D not resolved. The CDR3 has 12 amino acids. CDR1 and CDR2 (germline): MDHEN, SYDVKM. V lost 4 bases to trimming and J lost 6 bases, with 7 bases between them. The CDR3 region has the DNA TGTGCCAGCAGTTGGGCTGTCAATGAGCAGTTCTTC. Protein sequence: CASSWAVNEQFF.

This rearrangement joins TRBV5-1 to TRBJ1-6; weak D call: TRBD1 (5 bases). This CDR3 is 15 amino acids long. V was pared by 1 base and J by 10 bases, with 15 bases between. The V gene's germline CDR1 is SGHRS and CDR2 YFSETQ. The CDR3 reads CASSLSGGGQSPLHF. CDR3 coding DNA: TGCGCCAGCAGCTTGTCCGGGGGAGGTCAATCACCCCTCCACTTT.

Notes on this clone: One junction end disagrees with the germline gene, perhaps due to a read error. The CDR3 DNA follows: TGTGCCGGCAGACAGGGGGCGGTCGGGGAGCTGTTTTTT. Translated, it gives CAGRQGAVGELFF. The V call is TRBV7-2, the J call TRBJ2-2, with 10 nucleotides matching TRBD1. Germline-derived CDR1 and CDR2 are SGHTA and FQGNSA. The CDR3 totals 13 residues.

This clone appeared a few times. The chain uses TRBV18 and TRBJ2-1; 15 bases fit TRBD2. The germline CDR1 and CDR2 sequences are KGHSH and LQKENI. V was pared by 4 bases and J by 9 bases, with 13 bases of the junction left unmatched. The CDR3 is made up of 18 amino acids. DNA for the CDR3: TGTGCCAGCTCACTTCCTTCCACTGGGACTAGCGGGAGGAGTGAGCAGTTCTTC. This codes for CASSLPSTGTSGRSEQFF.

Comments on this clone: The same CDR3 is also encoded by other DNA sequences in this sample. The chain has TRBV2 and TRBJ2-5, with TRBD1 matching 9 bases. J lost 5 bases, V lost 3 bases, and 4 bases had no gene match. Germline CDR1 SNHLY, CDR2 FYNNEI. The CDR3 has 14 amino acids. In DNA, the CDR3 is TGTGCCAGCAGTGAGGGGACAGGGTGGGAGACCCAGTACTTC. Its translation is CASSEGTGWETQYF.